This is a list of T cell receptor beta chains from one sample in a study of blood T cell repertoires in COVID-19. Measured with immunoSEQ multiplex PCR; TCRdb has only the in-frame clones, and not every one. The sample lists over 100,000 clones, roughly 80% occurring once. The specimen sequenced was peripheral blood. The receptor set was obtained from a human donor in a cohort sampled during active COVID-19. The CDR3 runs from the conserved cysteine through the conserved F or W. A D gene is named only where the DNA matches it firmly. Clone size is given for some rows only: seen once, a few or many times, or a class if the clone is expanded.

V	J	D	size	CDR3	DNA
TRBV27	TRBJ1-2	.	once	CASSFELRGYTF	TGTGCCAGCAGTTTTGAACTGAGGGGCTACACCTTC
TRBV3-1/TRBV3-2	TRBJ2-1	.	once	CASSQAGYNEQFF	TGTGCCAGCAGCCAAGCCGGCTACAATGAGCAGTTCTTC
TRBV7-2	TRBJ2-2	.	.	CASSRGVLTNTGELFF	TGTGCCAGCAGCCGGGGAGTCCTAACAAACACCGGGGAGCTGTTTTTT
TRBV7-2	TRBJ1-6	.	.	CASSSRAGGNSPLHF	TGTGCCAGCAGCTCCCGGGCCGGGGGGAATTCACCCCTCCACTTT
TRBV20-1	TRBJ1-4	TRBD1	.	CSASGAGGWGEKLFF	TGCAGTGCTAGTGGGGCAGGGGGTTGGGGGGAAAAACTGTTTTTT
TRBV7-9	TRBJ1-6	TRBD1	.	CASSMTGQNSPLHF	TGTGCCAGCAGCATGACAGGGCAGAATTCACCCCTCCACTTT
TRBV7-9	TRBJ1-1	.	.	CASSRSQSMNTEAFF	TGTGCCAGCAGCCGGAGTCAGAGCATGAACACTGAAGCTTTCTTT
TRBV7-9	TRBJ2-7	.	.	CASSRMSYEQYF	TGTGCCAGCAGCCGAATGAGCTACGAGCAGTACTTC
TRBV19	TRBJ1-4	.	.	CASRPPQGSREKLFF	TGTGCCAGCCGCCCCCCACAGGGTTCACGGGAAAAACTGTTTTTT
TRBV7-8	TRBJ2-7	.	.	CASSLNRATYEQYF	TGTGCCAGCAGCTTGAACAGGGCCACCTACGAGCAGTACTTC
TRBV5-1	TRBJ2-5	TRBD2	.	CASSQRTSGAGETQYF	TGCGCCAGCAGCCAACGGACTAGCGGGGCCGGGGAGACCCAGTACTTC
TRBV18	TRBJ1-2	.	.	CASSPWGQVVDSFNYGYTF	TGTGCCAGCTCACCATGGGGGCAGGTCGTGGATTCTTTTAACTATGGCTACACCTTC
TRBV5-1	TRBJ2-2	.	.	CASSLAAANTGELFF	TGCGCCAGCAGCTTGGCGGCGGCGAACACCGGGGAGCTGTTTTTT
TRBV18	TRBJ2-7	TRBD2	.	CASSLAGALYEQYF	TGTGCCAGCTCACTAGCGGGGGCCCTCTACGAGCAGTACTTC
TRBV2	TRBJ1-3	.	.	CASSELQGSGNTIYF	TGTGCCAGCAGTGAACTACAGGGCTCTGGAAACACCATATATTTT